The 9 T cell receptor beta chains listed next were all sequenced from one sample in a study of Ad26.COV2.S vaccination and SARS-CoV-2 variants. Described treatment: 19 received Ad26.COV2.S at low or high dose, single or two shots; five or six received placebo; per-sample allocation not given. Specimens were obtained on day 63 following the first vaccine or placebo injection. The assay was immunoSEQ multiplex PCR, and TCRdb's table has in-frame clones only and misses some. Of some 340,000 clones in the sample, approximately 86% were seen once. The input for sequencing was peripheral blood, taken in a trial of Ad26.COV2.S vaccine versus placebo. Receptor source: a person aged 18-65 years who received the Ad26.COV2.S COVID-19 vaccine or a placebo.

V is TRBV5-1 and J is TRBJ1-4; 7 bases are a match to TRBD1. The CDR3 loop spans 15 amino acids. Unmatched junction bases numbered 7, after V lost 2 bases and J lost 6 bases. From germline, CDR1 is SGHRS and CDR2 YFSETQ. The CDR3 DNA reads as TGCGCCAGCAGCTTCTATTCCGGACAGGATGAAAAACTGTTTTTT. This sequence encodes CASSFYSGQDEKLFF.

This chain joins TRBV18 and TRBJ1-2; D is ambiguous. Looked up from germline, CDR1 is KGHSH and CDR2 is LQKENI. V lost 4 bases and J lost 2, with 20 bases in between. This CDR3 contains 17 residues. CDR3 amino acids: CASSRWNTVQMNYGYTF. CDR3 coding DNA: TGTGCCAGCTCACGGTGGAATACAGTTCAAATGAACTATGGCTACACCTTC.

The V gene is TRBV30, the J gene TRBJ1-3, with D possibly being TRBD1 (5 bases). Trimming left V 3 bases short and J 0 bases short, with 9 bases between. The CDR3 has 14 residues. CDR1 is GTSNPN and CDR2 is SVGIG in the germline V gene (reference sequence). CDR3 residues: CAWRDTYSGNTIYF. The CDR3 nucleotides read TGTGCCTGGAGGGACACTTACTCTGGAAACACCATATATTTT.

This clone was picked up one time. The V call is TRBV10-3, the J call TRBJ1-2; a possible D gene is TRBD1 (6 bases). Germline V gene data show CDR1 as ENHRY and CDR2 as SYGVKD. With 3 bases removed from V and 5 bases from J, the gap between germline ends came to 13 bases. CDR3 length: 14 amino acids. In nucleotides, the CDR3 is TGTGCCATCAGTGACCGAGGGGGGGTGTATGGCTACACCTTC. Translation: CAISDRGGVYGYTF.

The chain recombines TRBV7-2 with TRBJ2-7; 12 positions match TRBD2. The germline V gene encodes CDR1 SGHTA and CDR2 FQGNSA. This CDR3 is built from 16 residues. Trimming removed 1 base from V and 7 bases from J; junction bases left unmatched: 8. The CDR3 is CASSLVASGGALEQYF. CDR3 sequence (DNA): TGTGCCAGCAGCTTAGTGGCTAGCGGGGGGGCCTTAGAGCAGTACTTC.

This clone was observed a handful of times. This chain links TRBV6-2 or TRBV6-3 with TRBJ2-7; D is unresolved. This CDR3 contains 12 residues. The germline V gene has CDR1 MNHEY and CDR2 SVGEGT. V lost 0 bases to trimming and J lost 6 bases, with 6 bases between them. Here the CDR3 reads CASSYSVVEQYF. CDR3 bases: TGTGCCAGCAGTTACTCTGTGGTCGAGCAGTACTTC.

The chain joins TRBV25-1 to TRBJ2-5, with 11 nucleotides matching TRBD2. V shed 6 bases and J 5 bases; nucleotides not matched to a gene: 8. Germline-derived CDR1 and CDR2 are MGHDK and SYGVNS. The CDR3 is 15 residues long. CDR3 DNA: TGTGCCAGCAGGGCCTCTAGCGGGGGGCATGAGACCCAGTACTTC. It specifies CASRASSGGHETQYF.

The chain has TRBV3-1 (or the pseudogene TRBV3-2) and TRBJ1-1, with D unclear. With 4 bases removed from V and 1 base from J, the gap between germline ends came to 10 bases. The V gene's germline CDR1 is LGHDT and CDR2 YNNKEL (reference sequence). The CDR3 runs 14 residues. The CDR3, as DNA: TGTGCCAGCAGCCGAATTCAAAGGAACACTGAAGCTTTCTTT. It translates to CASSRIQRNTEAFF.

The chain has TRBV6-2 or TRBV6-3 and TRBJ1-5; D is perhaps TRBD1 (5 bases). Trimming pared 2 bases from V and 2 bases from J, leaving 10 bases between. This CDR3 spans 15 amino acids. Germline V gene sequence: CDR1 MNHEY, CDR2 SVGEGT. The CDR3 coding sequence is TGTGCCAGCAGTTACCCCTCGGGGGGCAATCAGCCCCAGCATTTT. It specifies CASSYPSGGNQPQHF.